Listed below are T cell receptor beta chains from one sample, sequenced in a study of blood T cell repertoires in COVID-19. Method: immunoSEQ multiplex PCR; TCRdb's copy keeps in-frame clones and lacks some. The repertoire consists of 130,000 or so clones, with roughly 78% occurring once and the leading ten covering about a sixth. Source material: peripheral blood. The receptors stem from a man in his sixties with active or convalescent COVID-19. CDR3s include the opening cysteine and the closing phenylalanine or tryptophan. Each record gives: clone size, J gene, CDR3 length, D gene, V gene, CDR3 protein, CDR3 DNA. A D gene is named only where the DNA matches it firmly. A clone size is listed for some rows: how often the clone was seen (once, few, many), or a class if it is expanded.

NA | TRBJ2-7 | 14 | NA | TRBV29-1 | CSVGEGQAVYEQYF | TGCAGCGTTGGGGAGGGACAGGCCGTATACGAGCAGTACTTC
NA | TRBJ1-4 | 15 | TRBD1 | TRBV2 | CASEGQPATNEKLFF | TGTGCCAGTGAGGGACAGCCAGCAACTAATGAAAAACTGTTTTTT
many | TRBJ1-5 | 15 | NA | TRBV2 | CASSEGRTLNQPQHF | TGTGCCAGCAGTGAAGGCAGGACTCTGAATCAGCCCCAGCATTTT
NA | TRBJ2-1 | 15 | NA | TRBV2 | CASSPWGGGYNEQFF | TGTGCCAGCAGCCCCTGGGGAGGAGGGTACAATGAGCAGTTCTTC
NA | TRBJ1-1 | 16 | NA | TRBV4-3 | CASSPTRTEAYTEAFF | TGCGCCAGCAGCCCGACGAGGACAGAGGCCTACACTGAAGCTTTCTTT
NA | TRBJ2-1 | 15 | TRBD2 | TRBV10-3 | CAISPTSGPLNEQFF | TGTGCCATCAGCCCTACTAGCGGGCCTCTCAATGAGCAGTTCTTC
NA | TRBJ1-5 | 15 | TRBD1 | TRBV5-1 | CASSRSGQGDQPQHF | TGCGCCAGCAGCCGAAGTGGACAGGGTGACCAGCCCCAGCATTTT
once | TRBJ2-3 | 14 | TRBD2 | TRBV6-6 | CASSLAGRTDTQYF | TGTGCCAGCAGTTTAGCGGGGAGGACAGATACGCAGTATTTT
NA | TRBJ2-2 | 14 | NA | TRBV7-3 | CASSFNYGTGELFF | TGTGCCAGCAGCTTTAACTACGGCACCGGGGAGCTGTTTTTT
NA | TRBJ2-2 | 18 | TRBD1 | TRBV11-3 | CASSLDSDGTVNTGELFF | TGTGCCAGCAGCTTAGACTCCGACGGGACAGTAAACACCGGGGAGCTGTTTTTT
NA | TRBJ2-3 | 19 | TRBD2 | TRBV7-9 | CASSFPRGLAGGGADTQYF | TGTGCCAGCAGCTTCCCTAGGGGTCTAGCGGGAGGAGGGGCGGATACGCAGTATTTT
NA | TRBJ2-1 | 16 | TRBD1 | TRBV19 | CASSPQGARSYNEQFF | TGTGCCAGTAGTCCCCAGGGGGCGCGTTCCTACAATGAGCAGTTCTTC
NA | TRBJ2-7 | 14 | TRBD2 | TRBV5-1 | CASSLSSGAGEQYF | TGCGCCAGCAGCTTAAGTAGCGGAGCGGGGGAGCAGTACTTC
NA | TRBJ1-1 | 15 | NA | TRBV3-1/TRBV3-2 | CASSQTSGVWTEAFF | TGTGCCAGCAGCCAGACATCAGGGGTTTGGACTGAAGCTTTCTTT